Given below is one T cell receptor beta chain in context. Its antigen remains unknown. The CDR3 extends over 13 amino acids. With 4 bases removed from V and 5 bases from J, the gap between germline ends came to 9 bases. The germline CDR1 and CDR2 sequences are MGHRA and YSYEKL. TCRdb independently ran MiXCR on the multiplex PCR reads; one entry per CDR3 protein. The sample has 47,000 or so distinct CDR3 sequences; 23% are singletons. This entry is derived from a study of breast tumors, draining lymph nodes, adjacent tissues. Study observations and caveats: That most tumor T cells come from lymph nodes remained unproven. Data fit most tumor T cells coming from lymph node, expanding in tumor. Tumors had less TCR diversity than lymph nodes, more than nontumor tissue. Compared with basal-like, luminal-like tumors shared significantly more repertoire with nontumor tissue.

The chain combines TRBV4-1 with TRBJ2-1; maybe TRBD2 (5 bases). The sequence came from a female donor with breast cancer. Some clones in this sample may be carry-over from other donors' samples. Sequencing input: breast tumor tissue. The CDR3 DNA is TGCGCCAGCAGCCCCCCCGGGAACAATGAGCAGTTCTTC. Encoded protein: CASSPPGNNEQFF.